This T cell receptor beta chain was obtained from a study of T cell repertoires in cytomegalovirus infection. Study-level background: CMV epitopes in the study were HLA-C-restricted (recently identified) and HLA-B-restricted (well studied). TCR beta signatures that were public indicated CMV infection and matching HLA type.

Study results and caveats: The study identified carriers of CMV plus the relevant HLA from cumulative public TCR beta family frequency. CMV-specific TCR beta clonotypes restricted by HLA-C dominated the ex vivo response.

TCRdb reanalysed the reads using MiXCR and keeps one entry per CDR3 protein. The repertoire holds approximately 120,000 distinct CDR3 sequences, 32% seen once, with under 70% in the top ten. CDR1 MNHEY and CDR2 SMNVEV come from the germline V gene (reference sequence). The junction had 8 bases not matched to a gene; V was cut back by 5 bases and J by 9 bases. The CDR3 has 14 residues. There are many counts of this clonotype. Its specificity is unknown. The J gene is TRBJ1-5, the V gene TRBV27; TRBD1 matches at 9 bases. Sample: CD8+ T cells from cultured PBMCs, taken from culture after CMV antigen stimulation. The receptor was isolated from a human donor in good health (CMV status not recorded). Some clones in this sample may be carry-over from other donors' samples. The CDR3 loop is CASSPGQGLPPQHF. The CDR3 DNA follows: TGTGCCAGCAGTCCGGGACAGGGCCTCCCGCCCCAGCATTTT.